A single sample gave rise to the 2 T cell receptor beta chains below, sequenced in a study of blood T cell repertoires in COVID-19. TCRdb's copy holds only in-frame clones and misses some; the assay was immunoSEQ multiplex PCR. The table includes about 150,000 clones, 80% detected once. The specimen sequenced was peripheral blood. Receptors originate from a man aged 55 to 70 with acute or convalescent COVID-19.

In DNA form, the CDR3 reads TGTGCCAGCAGTGAAGGGGCCCAGGGCACTGAAGCTTTCTTT. It encodes CASSEGAQGTEAFF. This sequence joins TRBV2 and TRBJ1-1, with D possibly being TRBD1 (5 bases). The V end lost 1 base, the J end lost 4 bases, and 10 bases lay between the germline ends. The CDR3 totals 14 residues. Germline V gene lookup returns CDR1 SNHLY and CDR2 FYNNEI.

The chain links TRBV9 to TRBJ2-1; 8 nucleotides align to TRBD2. CDR1 is SGDLS, CDR2 YYNGEE, per germline. The CDR3 covers 16 residues. Trimming cost V 0 bases and J 6 bases; bases outside gene matches: 8. CDR3 bases: TGTGCCAGCAGCGTAGGAGCGGGGGCGTTAATCAATGAGCAGTTCTTC. Translating it yields CASSVGAGALINEQFF. Drawing the rest from reference TRBV9 and TRBJ2-1, the complete variable domain is DSGVTQTPKHLITATGQRVTLRCSPRSGDLSVYWYQQSLDQGLQFLIQYYNGEERAKGNILERFSAQQFPDLHSELNLSSLELGDSALYFCASSVGAGALINEQFFGPGTRLTVL.